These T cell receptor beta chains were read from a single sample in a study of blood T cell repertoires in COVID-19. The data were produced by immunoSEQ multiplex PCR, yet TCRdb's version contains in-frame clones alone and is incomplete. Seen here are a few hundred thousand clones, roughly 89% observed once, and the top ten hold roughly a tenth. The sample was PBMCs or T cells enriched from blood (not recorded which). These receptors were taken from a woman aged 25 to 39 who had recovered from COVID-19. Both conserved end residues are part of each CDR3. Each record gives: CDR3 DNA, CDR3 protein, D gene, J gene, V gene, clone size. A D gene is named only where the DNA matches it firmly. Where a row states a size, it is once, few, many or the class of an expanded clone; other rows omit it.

TGTGCCAGCACCGTGCGAACAGGGGGCGCGTATGGCTACACCTTC	CASTVRTGGAYGYTF	TRBD1	TRBJ1-2	TRBV6-5	-
TGTGCCAGCAGTTACGGAGTCGTAGCGGGAGTTCAGGAAAATGAGCAGTTCTTC	CASSYGVVAGVQENEQFF	TRBD2	TRBJ2-1	TRBV6-2/TRBV6-3	-
TGCAGCGCTCTTACGGGAGGTAGTCAGCCCCAGCATTTT	CSALTGGSQPQHF	-	TRBJ1-5	TRBV29-1	-
TGTGCCAGCCGAGGGGGACCGCCTTACGTTGAGCAGTTCTTC	CASRGGPPYVEQFF	-	TRBJ2-1	TRBV28	-
TGTGCCAGCAGCCCCTCGTTGACGGGGTACTACGAGCAGTACTTC	CASSPSLTGYYEQYF	-	TRBJ2-7	TRBV4-2	-
TGCAGTGCTCCAAATTCACCCCTCCACTTT	CSAPNSPLHF	-	TRBJ1-6	TRBV20-1	many
TGTGCCAGCAGCCCAACTGGGACAGGCTACTCATTCTCACCCCTCCACTTT	CASSPTGTGYSFSPLHF	TRBD1	TRBJ1-6	TRBV7-2	few
TGCGCCAGCAGCCCGAGTGTCGGGGGGCTGTCCCCCTCCTACGAGCAGTACTTC	CASSPSVGGLSPSYEQYF	-	TRBJ2-7	TRBV4-3	-
TGTGCCAGCAGTTTCCAAGGGGCCGGGGAGCTGTTTTTT	CASSFQGAGELFF	-	TRBJ2-2	TRBV12-3/TRBV12-4	-
TGTGCTAGTGGTTTGCGTCTAGCGGGTAGGACCGGGGAGCTGTTTTTT	CASGLRLAGRTGELFF	TRBD2	TRBJ2-2	TRBV12-5	-
TGTGCCAGCAGCTTGTTTACCGGGAGGAGCCCCTACGAGCAGTACTTC	CASSLFTGRSPYEQYF	TRBD2	TRBJ2-7	TRBV5-8	-
TGTGCCAGCAGCTTGGAAACAGGGGGCACTGAAGCTTTCTTT	CASSLETGGTEAFF	TRBD1	TRBJ1-1	TRBV5-8	-
TGTGCCAGCAGTTTTTGGGAGATTATGGGTAACACTGAAGCTTTCTTT	CASSFWEIMGNTEAFF	-	TRBJ1-1	TRBV28	-
TGTGCCAGCAGCCAACACGACTTTGGTGGGAACACTGAAGCTTTCTTT	CASSQHDFGGNTEAFF	-	TRBJ1-1	TRBV14	-
TGTGCCAGCAGTCCAGGGGGTAATTCACCCCTCCACTTT	CASSPGGNSPLHF	TRBD1	TRBJ1-6	TRBV9	-
TGTGCCAGCAGCCAGGGAGCGGGAGGGCCAGAGACCCAGTACTTC	CASSQGAGGPETQYF	TRBD2	TRBJ2-5	TRBV14	-
TGTGCCAGTAGCCAAGCCCAGGGGGCGAGCACTGAAGCTTTCTTT	CASSQAQGASTEAFF	TRBD1	TRBJ1-1	TRBV19	-
TGTGCCAGCAGCCCACAGGGCATGACGGAGCAGTTCTTC	CASSPQGMTEQFF	-	TRBJ2-1	TRBV6-2/TRBV6-3	-
TGTGCCAGCAGTTTATCTCGAGGAGAGACCCAGTACTTC	CASSLSRGETQYF	-	TRBJ2-5	TRBV27	-
TGTGCCAGCAGTGAAGGAGCGGGAGTAAGCCCCGGGGAGCTGTTTTTT	CASSEGAGVSPGELFF	TRBD2	TRBJ2-2	TRBV6-1	-
TGTGCCATCAGAACCTCTAGCGGTCCTAGCACAGATACGCAGTATTTT	CAIRTSSGPSTDTQYF	TRBD2	TRBJ2-3	TRBV10-3	-
TGTGCCAGCAGCTTAGGCGGGGGCTTTAGGGAGACCCAGTACTTC	CASSLGGGFRETQYF	-	TRBJ2-5	TRBV11-2	-
TGCGCCAGCAGCTCCCTAGACTACGAGCAGTACTTC	CASSSLDYEQYF	-	TRBJ2-7	TRBV5-1	-
TGTGCCAGCAGCTTAGGGCAGGGAGGAGGATCACCCCTCCACTTT	CASSLGQGGGSPLHF	-	TRBJ1-6	TRBV7-2	-
TGTGCCAGCAGGAGGTTAGCGGGGCGGAGAAGCCACATTCAGTACTTC	CASRRLAGRRSHIQYF	TRBD2	TRBJ2-4	TRBV11-2	-
TGCGCCAGCAGTGAACAGGAGTTAAACACTGAAGCTTTCTTT	CASSEQELNTEAFF	-	TRBJ1-1	TRBV10-2	-
TGTGCCAGCAGTTACTCGACAGGGGTTGAGCAGTTCTTC	CASSYSTGVEQFF	TRBD1	TRBJ2-1	TRBV6-5	-
TGTGCCAGCAGCCTCGGACAGGGGCACTCTGGGGCCAACGTCCTGACTTTC	CASSLGQGHSGANVLTF	TRBD1	TRBJ2-6	TRBV7-9	-
TGTGCCAGCAGCCTGCTAGCGGGAGTTGGAGATACGCAGTATTTT	CASSLLAGVGDTQYF	TRBD2	TRBJ2-3	TRBV27	-
TGCGCCAGCAGCTTAACAGGGGAAGAGACCCAGTACTTC	CASSLTGEETQYF	TRBD1	TRBJ2-5	TRBV5-1	-
TGCGCCAGCAGCCAAGTGGGGAAGACTACCATGGGGTACACCTTC	CASSQVGKTTMGYTF	-	TRBJ1-2	TRBV4-1	-
TGCGCCAGCAGCATCGGGACTACCGGAGGGGAGACCCAGTACTTC	CASSIGTTGGETQYF	TRBD2	TRBJ2-5	TRBV5-1	-
TGTGCCAGCAGTTACTCGGCGGGGGGTTCCTACGAGCAGTACTTC	CASSYSAGGSYEQYF	TRBD2	TRBJ2-7	TRBV6-5	-
TGTGCCTGGAGGGGTGACAATAACTATGGCTACACCTTC	CAWRGDNNYGYTF	-	TRBJ1-2	TRBV30	-
TGCGCCAGCAGCGTCCGGGGACAGGGGACAGATACGCAGTATTTT	CASSVRGQGTDTQYF	TRBD1	TRBJ2-3	TRBV5-1	-
TGTGCCAGCTCACCTGGTGTCGGCTCTGGAAACACCATATATTTT	CASSPGVGSGNTIYF	-	TRBJ1-3	TRBV18	-
TGTGCCAGCAATAGCGGGAGGGCCGGGGAGACCCAGTACTTC	CASNSGRAGETQYF	TRBD2	TRBJ2-5	TRBV2	-
TGTGCCAGCTCACCAGTATCATTCACCAGCAGGGTCGCCTCCTATGGCTACACCTTC	CASSPVSFTSRVASYGYTF	-	TRBJ1-2	TRBV18	-
TGTGCCAGCAGTTACCGATACGGGGGTGGTAGCAATCAGCCCCAGCATTTT	CASSYRYGGGSNQPQHF	-	TRBJ1-5	TRBV6-2/TRBV6-3	-
TGCGCCAGCAGCCAAGATCTGGGGGCAGCGGGAGTAGGGTACAATGAGCAGTTCTTC	CASSQDLGAAGVGYNEQFF	TRBD2	TRBJ2-1	TRBV4-1	few
TGTGCCACTTCAGGACAAGTAACGGACATTCAGTACTTC	CATSGQVTDIQYF	-	TRBJ2-4	TRBV2	once
TGTGCCAGCAGCCAAGAGAGACAGGGTATAGGTCAGCCCCAGCATTTT	CASSQERQGIGQPQHF	TRBD1	TRBJ1-5	TRBV4-2	-
TGTGCCAGCAGCCCTCCGGTGGGGACTAAAGAGACCCAGTACTTC	CASSPPVGTKETQYF	TRBD2	TRBJ2-5	TRBV9	-
TGTGCCAGCAGCCAAGGAATCGGTAGCAGAAACTTAAACAATGAGCAGTTCTTC	CASSQGIGSRNLNNEQFF	-	TRBJ2-1	TRBV14	few
TGTGCCAGCAGAAATCGGGACAGGAACTATGGCTACACCTTC	CASRNRDRNYGYTF	TRBD1	TRBJ1-2	TRBV6-5	-
TGTGCCAGTAGTATAAGCCGGGGAAACTATGGCTACACCTTC	CASSISRGNYGYTF	-	TRBJ1-2	TRBV19	-